The next 16 T cell receptor beta chains were all read from a single sample in a study of CD8+CD57+ T cells in acquired aplastic anemia. Patients sequenced had flow cytometry evidence of CD8+CD57+ cell expansion. The use of genomic DNA as template underpinned the TCR beta VDJ and CDR3 profiling. MiXCR, applied by TCRdb to the reads, yields one record per CDR3 protein. This table holds about 180,000 distinct CDR3 sequences, about half found once. The sequencing input was sorted CD4+, CD8+, or CD8+CD57+ T cells (not recorded which) from PBMCs. The receptor source for this set is a human donor with aplastic anemia.

In its sample, this clonotype was seen a few times. The rearrangement uses TRBV18 and TRBJ1-2; no clear D gene. The CDR3 is made up of 13 amino acids. The germline V and J ends were trimmed by 3 bases and 6 bases, with 11 bases remaining between them. Per germline, CDR1 KGHSH and CDR2 LQKENI. CDR3 residues: CASSPSSLNGYTF. The CDR3 nucleotides read TGTGCCAGCTCACCGTCCTCACTTAATGGCTACACCTTC.

The CDR3 sequence: CASSLTGRQETQYF. The CDR3 DNA follows: TGTGCCAGCAGCCTGACAGGACGACAAGAGACCCAGTACTTC. J is TRBJ2-5 and V is TRBV14; possibly TRBD1 for D (6 bases). CDR1 is SGHDN, CDR2 FVKESK, per germline. With 4 bases removed from V and 2 bases from J, the gap between germline ends came to 11 bases. The CDR3 has 14 amino acids.

This clonotype was counted many times. The V call is TRBV3-1, the J call TRBJ2-2; no clear D gene. The CDR3 covers 13 residues. The V end lost 3 bases, the J end lost 7 bases, and 9 bases lay between the germline ends. CDR1 and CDR2 (germline): LGHDT, YNNKEL (reference sequence). CDR3 protein: CASSHLTNGELFF. DNA for the CDR3: TGTGCCAGCAGCCATCTCACGAACGGGGAGCTGTTTTTT.

This chain uses TRBV15 with TRBJ1-4; D is perhaps TRBD1 (6 bases). V was trimmed by 0 bases and J by 7 bases, leaving 15 bases between them. The CDR3 has 16 amino acids. The germline gives CDR1 LNHNV, CDR2 YYDKDF (reference sequence). The CDR3 DNA follows: TGTGCCACCAGCAGAGATCGTAGCGGGGGGCGTGAAAAACTGTTTTTT. Its protein is CATSRDRSGGREKLFF.

This clonotype appeared once. The chain joins TRBV10-3 to TRBJ1-5; D possibly corresponds to TRBD1 (6 bases). The CDR3 runs 16 residues. V lost 0 bases to trimming and J lost 6 bases, with 15 bases between them. The V gene's germline CDR1 is ENHRY and CDR2 SYGVKD. The CDR3 loop reads CAISESMGGRGQPQHF. The DNA for the CDR3 is TGTGCCATCAGTGAGTCGATGGGGGGCAGGGGTCAGCCCCAGCATTTT.

This clonotype was observed a handful of times. The genes are TRBV7-7 and TRBJ2-5, with 12 bases lining up with TRBD2. Per germline, CDR1 SSHAT and CDR2 FNYEAQ (reference sequence). The CDR3 is 15 amino acids. V lost 4 bases and J lost 7; bases outside the gene matches: 7. The CDR3 DNA reads as TGTGCCAGCAGCTCCCTAGCGGGGGGGGCCGGGACCCAGTACTTC. It translates to CASSSLAGGAGTQYF. Based on the CDR3 plus reference TRBV7-7 and TRBJ2-5, the full variable domain is GAGVSQSPRYKVTKRGQDVTLRCDPISSHATLYWYQQALGQGPEFLTYFNYEAQPDKSGLPSDRFSAERPEGSISTLTIQRTEQRDSAMYRCASSSLAGGAGTQYFGPGTRLLVL.

The V gene is TRBV7-9, the J gene TRBJ1-2; D gene uncertain. The CDR3 totals 13 residues. Germline V gene sequence: CDR1 SEHNR, CDR2 FQNEAQ (reference sequence). V was shortened by 5 bases and J by 3 bases, with 10 bases between the two germline ends. CDR3 protein: CASSVDGHYGYTF. CDR3 coding DNA: TGTGCCAGCAGCGTAGACGGACACTATGGCTACACCTTC.

This clonotype was recorded many times. For the CDR3, the DNA is TGCGCCAGCAGCTTGATTAATGAGCAGTTCTTC. Its translation: CASSLINEQFF. V and J are TRBV5-1 and TRBJ2-1; D is unclear. CDR1 is SGHRS, CDR2 YFSETQ, per germline. V lost 1 base and J lost 7, with 3 bases in between. The CDR3 runs 11 residues.

Concerning this clonotype: This could be a read error, since a much larger clone is one nucleotide away. The chain joins TRBV11-2 to TRBJ2-1; 10 nucleotides agree with TRBD1. Per germline, CDR1 SGHAT and CDR2 FQNNGV. J lost 6 bases, V lost 1 base, and 9 bases had no gene match. The CDR3 sequence is 17 residues long. This CDR3 reads CASSLVVGRDRGNEQFF. The CDR3 nucleotides are TGTGCCAGCAGCTTAGTGGTGGGAAGGGACAGGGGCAATGAGCAGTTCTTC.

The chain recombines TRBV7-2 with TRBJ2-3; a weak D match, TRBD2 (5 bases). The CDR3 is made up of 12 amino acids. CDR1 is SGHTA and CDR2 is FQGNSA in the germline V gene. V lost 6 bases, J lost 6 bases, and 10 bases lay in between. The CDR3 DNA reads TGTGCCAGCAGGGTAGCGCCCGATACGCAGTATTTT. It encodes CASRVAPDTQYF.

As for this clonotype: The junction and the germline gene differ at one end; a read error may be behind it. The V and J genes are TRBV3-1 and TRBJ2-1, with TRBD2 matching over 9 bases. This CDR3 has 15 amino acids. Germline-derived CDR1 and CDR2 are LGHDT and YNNKEL (reference sequence). DNA for the CDR3: TGTGCCAGCATACGTTCCAGCGGGGGGAACAATGTGCAGTTCTTC. Amino acid sequence: CASIRSSGGNNVQFF.

The table lists this clonotype with a few counts. This chain joins TRBV3-1 and TRBJ2-6; 8 nucleotides align to TRBD1. The CDR3 is 17 residues long. Germline V CDR1 and CDR2: LGHDT, YNNKEL (reference sequence). Trimming at V came to 5 bases and at J to 0 bases, leaving 6 bases not matched to a gene. CDR3 sequence (DNA): TGTGCCAGCAGCTCCGGGACAGGACTCTCTGGGGCCAACGTCCTGACTTTC. This sequence encodes CASSSGTGLSGANVLTF.

The genes are TRBV19 and TRBJ2-7, with D possibly matching TRBD2 (6 bases). V was trimmed by 4 bases and J by 5 bases, leaving 6 bases between them. The germline V gene encodes CDR1 LNHDA and CDR2 SQIVND (reference sequence). This CDR3 has 11 amino acids. CDR3 region: CASSRGDEQYF. DNA of the CDR3: TGTGCCAGTAGTAGGGGGGACGAGCAGTACTTC. The full variable domain, rest sourced from reference TRBV19 and TRBJ2-7, is DGGITQSPKYLFRKEGQNVTLSCEQNLNHDAMYWYRQDPGQGLRLIYYSQIVNDFQKGDIAEGYSVSREKKESFPLTVTSAQKNPTAFYLCASSRGDEQYFGPGTRLTVT.

This clonotype was seen many times. The chain is built from TRBV5-6 and TRBJ2-1; TRBD1 is a possible D gene (5 bases). The germline V gene encodes CDR1 SGHDT and CDR2 YYEEEE. V lost 7 bases and J 10 bases, leaving 27 bases between the germline ends. CDR3 length: 16 residues. This CDR3 reads CASCEMDNQLFGEQFF. The CDR3 DNA reads as TGTGCCAGCTGTGAGATGGACAACCAGCTTTTCGGAGAGCAGTTCTTC.

The sample holds a few counts of this clonotype. The chain recombines TRBV7-9 with TRBJ2-7; no clear D. The CDR3 spans 13 residues. The germline CDR1 and CDR2 sequences are SEHNR and FQNEAQ (reference sequence). V was pared by 5 bases and J by 0 bases, with 8 bases between. The CDR3 DNA reads as TGTGCCAGCAGCCCTTGGGACTCCTACGAGCAGTACTTC. It yields the protein CASSPWDSYEQYF.

This clonotype was found once. The chain is built from TRBV15 and TRBJ1-2; 9 bases are shared with TRBD1. Per the germline V gene, CDR1 is LNHNV and CDR2 is YYDKDF (reference sequence). The CDR3 length is 13 residues. Trimming cost V 4 bases and J 7 bases; bases outside gene matches: 4. CDR3 region: CATSKNRGPGYTF. CDR3 nucleotides: TGTGCCACCAGCAAAAACAGGGGGCCTGGCTACACCTTC.